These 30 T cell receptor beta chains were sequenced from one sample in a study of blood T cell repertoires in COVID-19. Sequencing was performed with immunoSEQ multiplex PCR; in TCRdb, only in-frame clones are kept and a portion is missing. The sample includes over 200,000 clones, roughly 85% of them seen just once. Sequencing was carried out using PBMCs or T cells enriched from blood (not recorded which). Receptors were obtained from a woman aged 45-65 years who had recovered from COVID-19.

CDR3 sequence: CATSDRDQRVDEQFF. The CDR3, as DNA: TGTGCCACCAGTGACCGCGATCAGCGGGTCGATGAGCAGTTCTTC. The chain combines TRBV24-1 with TRBJ2-1; the D gene is possibly TRBD2 (6 bases). CDR1 is KGHDR and CDR2 is SFDVKD in the germline V gene. Trimming took 4 bases from V and 8 from J, leaving 17 bases between them. The CDR3 spans 15 residues.

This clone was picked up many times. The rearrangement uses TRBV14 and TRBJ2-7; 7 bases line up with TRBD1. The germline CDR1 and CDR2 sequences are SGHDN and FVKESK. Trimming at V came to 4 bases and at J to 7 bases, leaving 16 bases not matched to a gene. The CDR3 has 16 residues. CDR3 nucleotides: TGTGCCAGCAGCCCGTGGGGGACAGCAATCCTGAGGGAGCAGTACTTC. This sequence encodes CASSPWGTAILREQYF.

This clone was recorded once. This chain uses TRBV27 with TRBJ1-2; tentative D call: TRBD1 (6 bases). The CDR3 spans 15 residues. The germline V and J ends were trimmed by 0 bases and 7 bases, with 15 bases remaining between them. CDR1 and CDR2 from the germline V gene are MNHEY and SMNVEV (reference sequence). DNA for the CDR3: TGTGCCAGCAGTTTATCTACAGGGAATGGTGCTGGCTACACCTTC. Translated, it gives CASSLSTGNGAGYTF.

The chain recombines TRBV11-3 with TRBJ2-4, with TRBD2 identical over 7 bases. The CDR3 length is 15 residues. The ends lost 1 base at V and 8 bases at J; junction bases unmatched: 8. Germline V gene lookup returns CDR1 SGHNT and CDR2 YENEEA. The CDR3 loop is CASSLGGGRRDIQYF. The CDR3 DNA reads TGTGCCAGCAGCTTAGGGGGGGGACGGAGGGACATTCAGTACTTC.

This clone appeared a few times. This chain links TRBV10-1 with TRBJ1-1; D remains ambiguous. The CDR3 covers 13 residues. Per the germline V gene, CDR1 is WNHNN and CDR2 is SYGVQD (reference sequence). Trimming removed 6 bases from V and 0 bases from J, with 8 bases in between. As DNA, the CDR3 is TGCGCCAGCAGCAGGTTAATGAACACTGAAGCTTTCTTT. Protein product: CASSRLMNTEAFF.

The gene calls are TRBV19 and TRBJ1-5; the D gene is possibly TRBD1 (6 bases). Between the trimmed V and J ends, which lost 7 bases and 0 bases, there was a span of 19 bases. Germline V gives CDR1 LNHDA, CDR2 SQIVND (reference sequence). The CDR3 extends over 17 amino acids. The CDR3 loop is CASTVQGNDNSNQPQHF. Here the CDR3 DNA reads TGTGCCAGTACCGTACAGGGAAACGACAATAGCAATCAGCCCCAGCATTTT.

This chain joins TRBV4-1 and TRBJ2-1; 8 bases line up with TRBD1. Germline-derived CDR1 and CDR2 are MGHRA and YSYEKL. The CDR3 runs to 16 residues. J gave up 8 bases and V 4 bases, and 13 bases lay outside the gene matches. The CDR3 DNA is TGCGCCAGCAGCCTCCAAGGACAGGGCTTTTGGGATGAGCAGTTCTTC. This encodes CASSLQGQGFWDEQFF.

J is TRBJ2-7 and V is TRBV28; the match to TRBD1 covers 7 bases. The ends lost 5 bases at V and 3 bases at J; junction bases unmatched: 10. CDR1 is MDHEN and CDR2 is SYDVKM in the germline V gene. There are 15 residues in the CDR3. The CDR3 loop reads CASSNTGVQNYEQYF. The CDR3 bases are TGTGCCAGCAGTAACACAGGGGTCCAAAACTACGAGCAGTACTTC.

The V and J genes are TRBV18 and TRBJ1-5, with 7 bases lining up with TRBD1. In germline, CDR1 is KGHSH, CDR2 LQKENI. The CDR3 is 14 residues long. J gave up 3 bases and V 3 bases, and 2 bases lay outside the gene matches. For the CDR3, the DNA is TGTGCCAGCTCACCCAGGGGGGCCAATCAGCCCCAGCATTTT. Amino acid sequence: CASSPRGANQPQHF.

The CDR3 region has the DNA TGTGCCAGCCAGTCCCGGCGTGGGGCGGGGTTGAGGGACATTCAGTACTTC. This translates into CASQSRRGAGLRDIQYF. The rearrangement links TRBV7-2 to TRBJ2-4, with a weak D call TRBD2 (6 bases). This CDR3 is built from 17 residues. V was trimmed by 8 bases and J by 8 bases, leaving 28 bases between them. CDR1 is SGHTA and CDR2 is FQGNSA in the germline V gene. The full variable domain, with the rest looked up from reference TRBV7-2 and TRBJ2-4, is GAGVSQSPSNKVTEKGKDVELRCDPISGHTALYWYRQSLGQGLEFLIYFQGNSAPDKSGLPSDRFSAERTGGSVSTLTIQRTQQEDSAVYLCASQSRRGAGLRDIQYFGAGTRLSVL.

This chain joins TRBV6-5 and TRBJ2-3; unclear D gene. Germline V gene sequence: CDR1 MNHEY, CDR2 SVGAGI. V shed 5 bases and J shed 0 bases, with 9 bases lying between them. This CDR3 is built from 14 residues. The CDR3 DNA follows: TGTGCCAGCAGTATGATGAGCAGCACAGATACGCAGTATTTT. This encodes CASSMMSSTDTQYF.

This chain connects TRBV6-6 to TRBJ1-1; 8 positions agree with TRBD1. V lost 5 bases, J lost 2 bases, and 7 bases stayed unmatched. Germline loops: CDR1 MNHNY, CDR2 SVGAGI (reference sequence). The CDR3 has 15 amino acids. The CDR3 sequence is CASSRTGGGNTEAFF. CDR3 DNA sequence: TGTGCCAGCAGTCGAACAGGGGGTGGAAACACTGAAGCTTTCTTT.

CDR3: CASSPRLGDTDTQYF. CDR3 nucleotides: TGTGCCAGCAGCCCCAGGTTGGGAGACACAGATACGCAGTATTTT. V usage is TRBV4-2 and J usage is TRBJ2-3, with TRBD2 as a possible D gene (5 bases). Germline V CDR1 and CDR2: LGHNA, YNFKEQ. This CDR3 is built from 15 residues. V shed 4 bases and J shed 2 bases, with 13 bases lying between them.

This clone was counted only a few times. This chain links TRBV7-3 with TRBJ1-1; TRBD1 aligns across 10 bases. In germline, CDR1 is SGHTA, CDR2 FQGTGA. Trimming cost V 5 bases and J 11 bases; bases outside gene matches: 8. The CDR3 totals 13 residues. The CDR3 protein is CASSARQGAGAFF. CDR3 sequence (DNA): TGTGCCAGCAGCGCTAGACAGGGGGCCGGGGCTTTCTTT.

CDR3 sequence reads: CASSSQGFSGANVLTF. The CDR3 DNA sequence: TGTGCCAGCAGCTCCCAGGGATTCTCTGGGGCCAACGTCCTGACTTTC. The J gene is TRBJ2-6, the V gene TRBV7-3, with a weak D call TRBD1 (5 bases). This CDR3 comprises 16 residues. In germline, CDR1 is SGHTA, CDR2 FQGTGA. V was clipped by 4 bases and J by 0 bases, with 10 bases between them.

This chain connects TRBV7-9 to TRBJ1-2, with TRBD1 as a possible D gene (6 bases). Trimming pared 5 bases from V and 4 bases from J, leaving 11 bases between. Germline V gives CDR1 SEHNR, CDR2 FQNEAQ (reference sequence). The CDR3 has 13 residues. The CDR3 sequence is CASSQGQIYGYTF. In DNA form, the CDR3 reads TGTGCCAGCAGCCAAGGACAGATCTATGGCTACACCTTC.

The CDR3 nucleotides are TGTGCCAGCAGCCCCGGGACAGGGAGAGTGGACGAGCAGTACTTC. Protein product: CASSPGTGRVDEQYF. The chain is built from TRBV5-4 and TRBJ2-7; TRBD1 matches 9 bases. The germline gives CDR1 SGHNT, CDR2 YYREEE (reference sequence). There are 15 residues in the CDR3. J gave up 5 bases and V 4 bases, and 10 bases lay outside the gene matches.

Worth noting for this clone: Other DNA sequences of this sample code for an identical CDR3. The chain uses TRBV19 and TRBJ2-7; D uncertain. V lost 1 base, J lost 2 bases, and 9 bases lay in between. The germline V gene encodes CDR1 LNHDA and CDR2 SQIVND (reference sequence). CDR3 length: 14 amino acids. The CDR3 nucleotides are TGTGCCAGTAGTATAGGTCGCGGTCCCTACGAGCAGTACTTC. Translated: CASSIGRGPYEQYF.

CDR3 residues: CASSPAERLVLGETQYF. Written as DNA, the CDR3 is TGTGCCAGCTCACCAGCAGAAAGACTAGTATTAGGGGAGACCCAGTACTTC. The chain recombines TRBV18 with TRBJ2-5, with D tentatively TRBD2 (6 bases). CDR3 length equals 17 residues. CDR1 is KGHSH and CDR2 is LQKENI in the germline V gene. V was trimmed by 2 bases and J by 5 bases, leaving 21 bases between them. Full variable domain (rest looked up from reference TRBV18 and TRBJ2-5): NAGVMQNPRHLVRRRGQEARLRCSPMKGHSHVYWYRQLPEEGLKFMVYLQKENIIDESGMPKERFSAEFPKEGPSILRIQQVVRGDSAAYFCASSPAERLVLGETQYFGPGTRLLVL.

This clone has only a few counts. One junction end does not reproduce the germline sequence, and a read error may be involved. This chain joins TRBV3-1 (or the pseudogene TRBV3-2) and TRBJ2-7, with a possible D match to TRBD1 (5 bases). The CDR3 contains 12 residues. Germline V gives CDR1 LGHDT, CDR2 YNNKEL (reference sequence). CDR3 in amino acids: CASSQETAKLSF. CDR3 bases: TGTGCCAGCAGCCAAGAGACAGCCAAGCTTAGCTTC.

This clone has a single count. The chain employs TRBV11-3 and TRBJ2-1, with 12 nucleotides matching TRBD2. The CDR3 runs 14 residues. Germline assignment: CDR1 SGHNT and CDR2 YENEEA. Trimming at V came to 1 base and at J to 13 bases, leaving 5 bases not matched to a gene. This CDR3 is CASSLGTSGTKQFF. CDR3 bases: TGTGCCAGCAGCTTAGGGACTAGCGGGACAAAACAGTTCTTC. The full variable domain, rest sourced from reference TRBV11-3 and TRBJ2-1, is EAGVVQSPRYKIIEKKQPVAFWCNPISGHNTLYWYLQNLGQGPELLIRYENEEAVDDSQLPKDRFSAERLKGVDSTLKIQPAELGDSAVYLCASSLGTSGTKQFFGPGTRLTVL.

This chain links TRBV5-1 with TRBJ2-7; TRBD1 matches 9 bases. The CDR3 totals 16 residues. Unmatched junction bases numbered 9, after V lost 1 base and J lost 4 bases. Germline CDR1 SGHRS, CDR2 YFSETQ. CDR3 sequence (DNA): TGCGCCAGCAGCTTGCCCACAGGGGGCGGTTCGTACGAGCAGTACTTC. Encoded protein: CASSLPTGGGSYEQYF. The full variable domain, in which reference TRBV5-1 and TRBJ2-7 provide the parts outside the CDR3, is KAGVTQTPRYLIKTRGQQVTLSCSPISGHRSVSWYQQTPGQGLQFLFEYFSETQRNKGNFPGRFSGRQFSNSRSEMNVSTLELGDSALYLCASSLPTGGGSYEQYFGPGTRLTVT.

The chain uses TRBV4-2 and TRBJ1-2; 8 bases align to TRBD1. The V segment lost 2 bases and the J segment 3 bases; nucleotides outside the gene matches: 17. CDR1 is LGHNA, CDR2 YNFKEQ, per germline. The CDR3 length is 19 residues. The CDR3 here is CASSQTSSVGAGGDYGYTF. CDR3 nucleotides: TGTGCCAGCAGCCAAACCAGCAGTGTGGGGGCAGGGGGCGACTATGGCTACACCTTC.

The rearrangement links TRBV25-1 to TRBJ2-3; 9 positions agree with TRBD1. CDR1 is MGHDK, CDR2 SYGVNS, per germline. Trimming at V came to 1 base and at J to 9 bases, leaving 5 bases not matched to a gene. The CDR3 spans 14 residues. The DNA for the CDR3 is TGTGCCAGCAGTGAATTGACAGGGGGTATGACGCAGTATTTT. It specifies CASSELTGGMTQYF.

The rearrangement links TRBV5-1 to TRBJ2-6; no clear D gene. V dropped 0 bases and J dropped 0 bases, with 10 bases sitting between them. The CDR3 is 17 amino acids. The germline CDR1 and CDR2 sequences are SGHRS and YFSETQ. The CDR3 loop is CASSLDRYRSGANVLTF. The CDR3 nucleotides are TGCGCCAGCAGCTTGGACAGATATCGCTCTGGGGCCAACGTCCTGACTTTC.

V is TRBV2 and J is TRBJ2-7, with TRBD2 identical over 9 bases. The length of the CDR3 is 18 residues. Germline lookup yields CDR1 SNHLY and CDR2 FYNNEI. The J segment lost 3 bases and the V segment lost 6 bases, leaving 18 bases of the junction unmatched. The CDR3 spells CASSSSGVAGVRFYEQYF. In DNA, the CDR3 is TGTGCCAGCAGCTCTAGCGGCGTAGCGGGAGTTCGGTTCTACGAGCAGTACTTC.

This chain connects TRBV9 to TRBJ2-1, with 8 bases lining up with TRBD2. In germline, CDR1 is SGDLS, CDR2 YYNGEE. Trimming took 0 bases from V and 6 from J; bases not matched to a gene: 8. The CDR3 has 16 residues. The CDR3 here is CASSVGGGRRVNEQFF. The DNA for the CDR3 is TGTGCCAGCAGCGTAGGGGGCGGGAGGCGCGTCAATGAGCAGTTCTTC.

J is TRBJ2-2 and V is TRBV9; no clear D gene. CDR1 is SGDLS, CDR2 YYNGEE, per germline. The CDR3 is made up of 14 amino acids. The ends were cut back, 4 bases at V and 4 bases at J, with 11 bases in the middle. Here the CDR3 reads CASSSQDSTGELFF. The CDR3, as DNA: TGTGCCAGCAGCTCTCAAGACTCCACCGGGGAGCTGTTTTTT. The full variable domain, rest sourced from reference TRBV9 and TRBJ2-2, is DSGVTQTPKHLITATGQRVTLRCSPRSGDLSVYWYQQSLDQGLQFLIQYYNGEERAKGNILERFSAQQFPDLHSELNLSSLELGDSALYFCASSSQDSTGELFFGEGSRLTVL.

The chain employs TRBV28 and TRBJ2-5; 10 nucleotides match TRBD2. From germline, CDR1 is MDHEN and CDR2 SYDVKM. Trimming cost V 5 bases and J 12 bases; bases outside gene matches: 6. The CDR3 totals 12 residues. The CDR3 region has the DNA TGTGCCAGCAGTGGAGGTACTAGCGGGAAGTACTTC. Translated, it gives CASSGGTSGKYF.

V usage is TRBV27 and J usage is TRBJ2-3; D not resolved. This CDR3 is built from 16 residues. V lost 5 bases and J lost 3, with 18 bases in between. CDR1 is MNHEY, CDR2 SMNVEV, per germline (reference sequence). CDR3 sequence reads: CASSAPRVGRTDTQYF. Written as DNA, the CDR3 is TGTGCCAGCAGTGCTCCCCGGGTGGGTAGAACAGATACGCAGTATTTT.